The 21 T cell receptor beta chains below were found in one sample sequenced in a study of T cells after posttransplantation cyclophosphamide. Some clones are missing from TCRdb's copy, which holds only in-frame ones; the method was immunoSEQ multiplex PCR. The sample yields about 52,000 clones, approximately 94% seen once. Sequenced material: PBMCs. These receptors were obtained from a woman in her twenties or thirties in good health and a related stem cell transplant donor.

This chain joins TRBV19 and TRBJ2-2; 12 bases match TRBD2. Germline V gene sequence: CDR1 LNHDA, CDR2 SQIVND (reference sequence). The CDR3 is 19 amino acids. J was trimmed by 7 bases and V by 4 bases; bases with no gene match: 16. The CDR3 nucleotides are TGTGCCAGTAGTACCCCACTAGCGGGGGGCCGATTTGTAAGCGGGGAGCTGTTTTTT. As protein: CASSTPLAGGRFVSGELFF.

The chain has TRBV7-2 and TRBJ2-6; D not certain. Germline CDR1 is SGHTA and CDR2 is FQGNSA. The CDR3 runs 17 residues. V lost 4 bases, J lost 5 bases, and 18 bases lay in between. As DNA, the CDR3 is TGTGCCAGCAGCTCGAACGAACGACAAAGTCGGGCCAACGTCCTGACTTTC. Amino acids: CASSSNERQSRANVLTF.

The rearrangement uses TRBV4-1 and TRBJ2-7, with a weak D call TRBD1 (6 bases). The CDR3 loop spans 12 amino acids. Germline CDR1 and CDR2: MGHRA and YSYEKL. V gave up 2 bases and J gave up 6 bases, with 8 bases separating them. As DNA, the CDR3 is TGCGCCAGCAGCCAACCCAGGGGCGAGCAGTACTTC. As protein: CASSQPRGEQYF.

The J gene is TRBJ1-2, the V gene TRBV15, with TRBD1 as a possible D gene (6 bases). The CDR3 runs to 15 residues. Trimming stripped 3 bases from V and 4 bases from J, with 15 bases between. CDR1 is LNHNV and CDR2 is YYDKDF in the germline V gene (reference sequence). The CDR3 is CATSSPDSSFYGYTF. DNA for the CDR3: TGTGCCACCAGCAGCCCGGACAGCTCCTTCTATGGCTACACCTTC.

CDR3 DNA: TGTGCCAGCAGTGGGGACAGCAGAGAAGCTTTCTTT. It specifies CASSGDSREAFF. The genes are TRBV27 and TRBJ1-1, with 7 bases aligning to TRBD1. Germline assignment: CDR1 MNHEY and CDR2 SMNVEV (reference sequence). V lost 5 bases to trimming and J lost 8 bases; unmatched junction nucleotides: 5. CDR3 length equals 12 residues.

The chain has TRBV11-1 and TRBJ2-7; 11 bases fit TRBD1. From germline, CDR1 is SGHAT and CDR2 FQDESV (reference sequence). V dropped 3 bases and J dropped 7; count of bases not matched to a gene: 5. The CDR3 runs 14 residues. The CDR3 sequence: CASSLRTGGSEQYF. CDR3 nucleotides: TGTGCCAGCAGCTTGCGGACAGGGGGCAGTGAGCAGTACTTC.

This clone was seen once. The V and J genes are TRBV27 and TRBJ2-2; 10 bases line up with TRBD1. V shed 7 bases and J 2 bases; nucleotides not matched to a gene: 7. The CDR3 consists of 16 residues. Germline lookup yields CDR1 MNHEY and CDR2 SMNVEV (reference sequence). The CDR3 spells CASTTRDRGNTGELFF. DNA for the CDR3: TGTGCCAGCACGACCAGGGACAGGGGTAACACCGGGGAGCTGTTTTTT.

Within the sample, this clone is medium-sized. The V and J genes are TRBV9 and TRBJ1-6; D possibly corresponds to TRBD1 (6 bases). Germline CDR1 and CDR2: SGDLS and YYNGEE. V was shortened by 2 bases and J by 7 bases, with 22 bases between the two germline ends. CDR3 length: 18 amino acids. The CDR3, as DNA: TGTGCCAGCAGCGTGGACGGAGGGGGGGGGACGTACAATTCACCCCTCCACTTT. Its translation is CASSVDGGGGTYNSPLHF.

The chain has TRBV9 and TRBJ2-5; TRBD1 is a possible D gene (5 bases). The CDR3 runs 15 residues. V was clipped by 0 bases and J by 2 bases, with 11 bases between them. The germline gives CDR1 SGDLS, CDR2 YYNGEE. In DNA, the CDR3 is TGTGCCAGCAGCGTAGGGCAGGGCAATCAAGAGACCCAGTACTTC. This translates into CASSVGQGNQETQYF.

The chain is built from TRBV9 and TRBJ2-5; TRBD1 matches at 9 bases. Trimming took 4 bases from V and 3 from J; bases not matched to a gene: 7. This CDR3 region has 15 residues. CDR1 is SGDLS, CDR2 YYNGEE, per germline. For the CDR3, the DNA is TGTGCCAGCAGCTTCGGACAGGGGCGGGAAGAGACCCAGTACTTC. Protein sequence: CASSFGQGREETQYF.

This clone occurred once. This sequence joins TRBV28 and TRBJ2-7; 9 nucleotides align to TRBD1. Germline loops: CDR1 MDHEN, CDR2 SYDVKM. V was clipped by 8 bases and J by 5 bases; unmatched bases: 10. The CDR3 consists of 14 residues. In nucleotides, the CDR3 is TGTGCCAGCTTGGCCCGGGACAGGGAGAACGAGCAGTACTTC. Translated, it gives CASLARDRENEQYF.

This chain joins TRBV2 and TRBJ1-4, with 10 bases lining up with TRBD1. Germline lookup yields CDR1 SNHLY and CDR2 FYNNEI. The CDR3 has 15 residues. Trimming took 2 bases from V and 10 from J; bases not matched to a gene: 7. As DNA, the CDR3 is TGTGCCAGCAGTGAACGCTCGGACAGGGGGTTAAAACTGTTTTTT. The encoded protein is CASSERSDRGLKLFF.

The sample holds one count of this clone. This CDR3 fails to terminate in the conserved phenylalanine or tryptophan, so it likely reflects a read error. CDR3 nucleotides: TGTGCCAGCGGGCTGGGACAGGGGGACCTCACTGAAGCTTTCTCT. Translation gives CASGLGQGDLTEAFS. The chain links TRBV6-1 to TRBJ1-1; TRBD1 agrees at 11 bases. The V gene end was trimmed by 8 bases and the J gene end by 4 bases; junction bases not matched to a gene: 9. Germline lookup yields CDR1 MNHNS and CDR2 SASEGT. The CDR3 covers 15 residues.

The rearrangement links TRBV18 to TRBJ2-6, with 9 bases that match TRBD1. The J segment lost 0 bases and the V segment lost 1 base, leaving 7 bases of the junction unmatched. CDR3 length: 19 amino acids. Per germline, CDR1 KGHSH and CDR2 LQKENI. This chain's CDR3 is CASSPRTGTGLSGANVLTF. In DNA form, the CDR3 reads TGTGCCAGCTCACCACGGACCGGGACAGGGCTCTCTGGGGCCAACGTCCTGACTTTC.

Note on this clone: One end of the junction is discordant with germline, which a read error may explain. CDR3 sequence (DNA): TGTGCCAGCAGTTTGAAGCAGGGGGGACCGGCAAACACCTTT. Its translation: CASSLKQGGPANTF. The chain carries TRBV28 and TRBJ1-3; 7 nucleotides match TRBD1. The CDR3 is made up of 14 amino acids. Germline assignment: CDR1 MDHEN and CDR2 SYDVKM.

This clone was seen only once. The genes are TRBV9 and TRBJ1-2; a weak D match, TRBD1 (5 bases). The CDR3 has 16 residues. Germline V gene data show CDR1 as SGDLS and CDR2 as YYNGEE. The V gene lost 0 bases and the J gene lost 6 bases, with 18 bases spanning the gap. The CDR3 sequence: CASSVGTGQRVDGYTF. CDR3 nucleotide sequence: TGTGCCAGCAGCGTAGGGACCGGACAAAGGGTCGATGGCTACACCTTC.

The chain has TRBV2 and TRBJ1-5, with D maybe TRBD1 (6 bases). V was clipped by 8 bases and J by 8 bases, with 19 bases between them. The CDR3 covers 14 residues. The germline CDR1 and CDR2 sequences are SNHLY and FYNNEI. The CDR3 nucleotides read TGTGCCAGCGGGCAGGGGAATTGGTATGAGCCCCAGCATTTT. Protein: CASGQGNWYEPQHF.

V is TRBV28 and J is TRBJ1-6, with 8 bases lining up with TRBD1. Germline CDR1 reads MDHEN; CDR2 reads SYDVKM. CDR3 length equals 15 residues. V lost 6 bases to trimming and J lost 10 bases; unmatched junction nucleotides: 11. This CDR3 reads CASSPRAGGKSPLHF. CDR3 coding DNA: TGTGCCAGCAGCCCCCGGGCAGGGGGCAAGTCACCCCTCCACTTT. The variable domain in full, with the rest retrieved from reference TRBV28 and TRBJ1-6, is DVKVTQSSRYLVKRTGEKVFLECVQDMDHENMFWYRQDPGLGLRLIYFSYDVKMKEKGDIPEGYSVSREKKERFSLILESASTNQTSMYLCASSPRAGGKSPLHFGNGTRLTVT.

The sample holds one count of this clone. The chain couples TRBV4-1 to TRBJ1-1; D is undetermined. Germline CDR1 reads MGHRA; CDR2 reads YSYEKL. The CDR3 runs 15 residues. V shed 0 bases and J shed 7 bases, with 15 bases lying between them. DNA of the CDR3: TGCGCCAGCAGCCAAGATTCGGGTCAATACGGTGAAGCTTTCTTT. Its translation is CASSQDSGQYGEAFF.

For the CDR3, the DNA is TGTGCCAGCAGTACGGGGGGGCGTTCACCCCTCCACTTT. This sequence encodes CASSTGGRSPLHF. V gene TRBV7-2 combines with J gene TRBJ1-6, with D tentatively TRBD1 (6 bases). V was shortened by 6 bases and J by 9 bases, with 12 bases between the two germline ends. Germline V gene lookup returns CDR1 SGHTA and CDR2 FQGNSA. CDR3 length: 13 amino acids.

The chain joins TRBV10-3 to TRBJ1-1; the match to TRBD1 covers 9 bases. J gave up 4 bases and V 7 bases, and 7 bases lay outside the gene matches. This CDR3 is built from 14 residues. Germline CDR1 is ENHRY and CDR2 is SYGVKD. This CDR3 is CAINEQGAGTEAFF. For the CDR3, the DNA is TGTGCCATCAACGAACAGGGGGCGGGCACTGAAGCTTTCTTT.